A selection of T cell receptor beta chains follows, all from one sample in a study of blood T cell repertoires in COVID-19. Data came from immunoSEQ multiplex PCR; TCRdb stores just in-frame clones and leaves some out. The table lists more than 80,000 clones, 70% to 90% of them singletons. Material for sequencing was peripheral blood. These receptor sequences come from a woman of 80 years or more with COVID-19, enrolled during active disease. Both conserved end residues are part of each CDR3. D genes are given only for firm matches. Clone size is given for some rows only: seen once, a few or many times, or a class if the clone is expanded.

j_gene,abundance,d_gene,v_gene,CDR3aa,CDR3nt
TRBJ1-1,-,-,TRBV5-1,CASSLSSARYTEAFF,TGCGCCAGCAGCTTGTCGTCAGCTAGGTACACTGAAGCTTTCTTT
TRBJ1-2,-,TRBD1,TRBV5-4,CASSIPGQGPYGYTF,TGTGCCAGCAGCATCCCGGGACAGGGCCCCTATGGCTACACCTTC
TRBJ1-2,-,-,TRBV27,CASRLRENYGYTF,TGTGCCAGCCGCCTCCGGGAAAACTATGGCTACACCTTC
TRBJ2-2,-,-,TRBV2,CASRERGWAGELFF,TGTGCCAGCAGGGAGAGGGGGTGGGCCGGGGAGCTGTTTTTT
TRBJ2-7,-,TRBD2,TRBV5-1,CASSRAGTSGSWDEQYF,TGCGCCAGCAGCCGGGCCGGGACTAGCGGGAGTTGGGACGAGCAGTACTTC
TRBJ1-2,once,TRBD1,TRBV29-1,CSAGTGGYYGYTF,TGCAGCGCCGGGACAGGGGGTTACTATGGCTACACCTTC
TRBJ1-5,-,-,TRBV10-2,CASSLTVDSNQPQHF,TGCGCCAGCAGTTTGACAGTAGATAGCAATCAGCCCCAGCATTTT
TRBJ1-1,-,-,TRBV2,CASSDGRGWTEAFF,TGTGCCAGCAGTGATGGTAGGGGGTGGACTGAAGCTTTCTTT
TRBJ2-4,once,-,TRBV28,CASSLPGHLAKNIQYF,TGTGCCAGCAGCTTGCCGGGACACCTAGCCAAAAACATTCAGTACTTC
TRBJ1-1,-,-,TRBV7-9,CASSFSGATEAFF,TGTGCCAGCAGCTTTTCCGGAGCCACTGAAGCTTTCTTT
TRBJ2-3,-,-,TRBV19,CASSPGQWTDTQYF,TGTGCCAGTAGTCCTGGACAGTGGACAGATACGCAGTATTTT
TRBJ2-3,few,-,TRBV29-1,CSVEARGLDTQYF,TGCAGCGTTGAAGCCCGGGGACTAGATACGCAGTATTTT
TRBJ2-1,-,-,TRBV21-1,CATVRGSSYNEQFF,TGTGCCACCGTTAGGGGGAGCTCCTACAATGAGCAGTTCTTC
TRBJ2-1,-,TRBD2,TRBV19,CASSITSGVYNEQFF,TGTGCCAGTAGTATAACTAGCGGGGTCTACAATGAGCAGTTCTTC
TRBJ2-3,-,-,TRBV19,CASTGGRTQNTQYF,TGTGCCAGTACCGGGGGGCGGACCCAGAATACGCAGTATTTT
TRBJ2-7,once,TRBD1,TRBV25-1,CASSPILRRGRSYEQYF,TGTGCCAGCAGCCCCATCCTCCGTAGGGGGCGAAGCTACGAGCAGTACTTC
TRBJ2-1,-,TRBD2,TRBV7-3,CASSPWAGGHEQFF,TGTGCCAGCAGCCCCTGGGCGGGGGGGCATGAGCAGTTCTTC
TRBJ1-3,-,-,TRBV30,CAWSGSQGNTIYF,TGTGCCTGGAGTGGGTCCCAGGGAAACACCATATATTTT